This TCR beta chain stems from a study of control samples from healthy donors and cancer patients. This clone was observed a handful of times. Repertoires were generated with immunoSEQ multiplex PCR, while TCRdb's copy carries only in-frame clones and drops some. The sample contains about 80,000 clones, roughly 89% of which appear only once. Germline V CDR1 and CDR2: MNHEY, SMNVEV (reference sequence). With 8 bases clipped from V and 4 bases from J, the junction kept 5 bases outside the gene matches. The CDR3 runs to 14 residues. The V gene is TRBV27, the J gene TRBJ2-7; TRBD2 matches at 13 bases. The sample taken for sequencing was blood. The source of this sequence is a man aged 50-60 years in good health. The CDR3 sequence: CASRRTSGGYEQYF. CDR3 sequence (DNA): TGTGCCAGCCGCCGGACTAGCGGGGGTTACGAGCAGTACTTC.